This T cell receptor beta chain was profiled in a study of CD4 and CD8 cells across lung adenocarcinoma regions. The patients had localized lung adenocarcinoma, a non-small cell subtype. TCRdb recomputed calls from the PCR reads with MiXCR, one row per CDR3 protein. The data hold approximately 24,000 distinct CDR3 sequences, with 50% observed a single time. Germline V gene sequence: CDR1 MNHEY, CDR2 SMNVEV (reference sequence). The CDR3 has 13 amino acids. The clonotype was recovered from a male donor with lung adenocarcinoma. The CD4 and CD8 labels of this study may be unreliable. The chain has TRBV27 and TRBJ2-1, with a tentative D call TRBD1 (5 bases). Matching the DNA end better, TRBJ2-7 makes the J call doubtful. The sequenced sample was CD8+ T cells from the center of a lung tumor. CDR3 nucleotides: TGTGCCAGCAGTAGGGGTGAGTCCTACGAGCAGTACTTC. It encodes CASSRGESYEQYF.